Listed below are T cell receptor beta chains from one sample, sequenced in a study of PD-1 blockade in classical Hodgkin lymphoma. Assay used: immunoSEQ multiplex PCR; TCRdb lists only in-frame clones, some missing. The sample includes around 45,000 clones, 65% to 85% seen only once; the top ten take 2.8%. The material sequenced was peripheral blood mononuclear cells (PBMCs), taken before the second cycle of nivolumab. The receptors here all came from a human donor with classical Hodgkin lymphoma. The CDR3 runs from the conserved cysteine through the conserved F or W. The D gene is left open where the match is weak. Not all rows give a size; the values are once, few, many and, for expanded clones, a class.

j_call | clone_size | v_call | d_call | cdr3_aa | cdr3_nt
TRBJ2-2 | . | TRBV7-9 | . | CASRRSGVAFLGELFF | TGTGCCAGCAGACGTAGCGGCGTGGCGTTTCTCGGGGAGCTGTTTTTT
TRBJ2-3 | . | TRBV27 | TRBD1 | CASMRRTATGFSPDTQYF | TGTGCCAGCATGAGGAGAACAGCGACAGGGTTTTCTCCAGATACGCAGTATTTT
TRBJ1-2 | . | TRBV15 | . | CATSPDRGYGYTF | TGTGCCACCAGCCCCGATAGAGGGTATGGCTACACCTTC
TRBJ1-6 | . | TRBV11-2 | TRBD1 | CASSPEGTGRSPLHF | TGTGCCAGCAGCCCCGAGGGGACAGGTCGTTCACCCCTCCACTTT
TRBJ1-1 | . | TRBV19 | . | CASMGRAINTEAFF | TGTGCCAGTATGGGACGGGCCATCAACACTGAAGCTTTCTTT
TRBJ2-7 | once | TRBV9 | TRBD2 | CASSFSGSGSEQYF | TGTGCCAGCAGCTTTAGCGGGAGTGGGTCCGAGCAGTACTTC
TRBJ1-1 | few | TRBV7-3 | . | CASSLIGQNTEAFF | TGTGCCAGCAGCCTTATAGGACAGAACACTGAAGCTTTCTTT
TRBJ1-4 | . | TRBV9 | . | CASSERTATNEKLFF | TGTGCCAGCAGCGAACGGACAGCAACTAATGAAAAACTGTTTTTT
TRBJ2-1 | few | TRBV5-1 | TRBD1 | CASSLRGQDSYNEQFF | TGCGCCAGCAGCTTGCGAGGACAGGACTCCTACAATGAGCAGTTCTTC
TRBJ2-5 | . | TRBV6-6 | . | CASSEEEETQYF | TGTGCCAGCAGTGAGGAGGAAGAGACCCAGTACTTC
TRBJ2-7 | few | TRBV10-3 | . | CAISDVLEQYF | TGTGCCATCAGTGATGTGCTCGAGCAGTACTTC
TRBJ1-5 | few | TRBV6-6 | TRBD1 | CASDGQVSNQPQHF | TGTGCCAGCGACGGACAGGTTAGCAATCAGCCCCAGCATTTT
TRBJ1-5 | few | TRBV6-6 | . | CASTLSSLGPPKTQHF | TGTGCCAGCACTCTCTCCTCCCTTGGACCGCCTAAAACCCAGCATTTT
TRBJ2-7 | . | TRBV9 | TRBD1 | CASSYTGGYEQYF | TGTGCCAGCAGCTACACAGGGGGCTACGAGCAGTACTTC
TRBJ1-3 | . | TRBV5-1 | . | CASRREFSGNTIYF | TGCGCCAGCAGACGGGAGTTCTCTGGAAACACCATATATTTT
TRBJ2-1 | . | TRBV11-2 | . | CASSSTQGGEQFF | TGTGCCAGCAGCTCCACCCAGGGAGGTGAGCAGTTCTTC
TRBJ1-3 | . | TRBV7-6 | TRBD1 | CASSLEGDRGSGNTIYF | TGTGCCAGCAGCTTAGAGGGGGACAGGGGATCTGGAAACACCATATATTTT
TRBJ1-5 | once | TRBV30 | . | CAWRHFSRGNQPQHF | TGTGCCTGGAGACACTTCTCAAGGGGCAATCAGCCCCAGCATTTT
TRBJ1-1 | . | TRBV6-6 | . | CASTLTTVGTEAFF | TGTGCCAGCACCCTCACTACTGTAGGCACTGAAGCTTTCTTT
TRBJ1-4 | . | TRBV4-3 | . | CASSQEGALNEKLFF | TGCGCCAGCAGCCAAGAAGGGGCTCTAAATGAAAAACTGTTTTTT
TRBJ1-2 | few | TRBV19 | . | CASSIDRASPYGYTF | TGTGCCAGTAGTATAGATCGAGCATCCCCCTATGGCTACACCTTC
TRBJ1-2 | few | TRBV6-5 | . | CASSYQSGKDGYTF | TGTGCCAGCAGTTACCAATCAGGGAAAGATGGCTACACCTTC
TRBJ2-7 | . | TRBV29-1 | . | CSVEDPEYEQYF | TGCAGCGTTGAAGATCCGGAGTACGAGCAGTACTTC
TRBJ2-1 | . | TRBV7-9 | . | CASSLDGTINEQFF | TGTGCCAGCAGCTTAGATGGGACAATCAATGAGCAGTTCTTC
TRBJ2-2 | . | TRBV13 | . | CASSLDGELFF | TGTGCCAGCAGCTTGGACGGGGAGCTGTTTTTT
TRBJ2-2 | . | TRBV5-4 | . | CASSLTREVVGELFF | TGTGCCAGCAGCCTCACAAGGGAGGTAGTCGGGGAGCTGTTTTTT